This T cell receptor (beta chain) was recorded in a study of blood T cells in healthy people across ages. Study-level findings and limits: TCR beta diversity, measured per million T cells, fell in a roughly linear way with age.

As to this clonotype: Its antigen is not known.

Together with a sample-barcoded 5' primer, a J-beta primer mix was included in a second PCR lasting roughly 6 to 12 cycles. Per sample, CDR3-containing paired-end reads numbered at least 2.5 million. One entry per CDR3 protein results from TCRdb running MiXCR on the 5' RACE reads. The sample holds about 720,000 distinct CDR3 sequences, 20% to 25% seen once. V lost 6 bases and J lost 1; bases outside the gene matches: 2. Germline CDR1 and CDR2: ENHRY and SYGVKD. The CDR3 contains 14 residues. This sample was shared with a second study, whose subject was T cells of mothers and their children. In that study: Roughly 2.7 million TCR beta reads per child versus over 9.5 million per mother.

Sequences were obtained from blood. The V and J genes are TRBV10-3 and TRBJ2-5, with 10 bases identical to TRBD2. This receptor was taken from a boy between 10 and 17 years old in good health. The CDR3 sequence is CAISASGSQETQYF. CDR3 coding DNA: TGTGCCATCAGCGCTAGCGGGAGCCAAGAGACCCAGTACTTC.